The 3 T cell receptor beta chains reported below all come from one sample, sequenced in a study of cytomegalovirus exposure and HLA in healthy donors. With 60 Vbeta and 13 Jbeta primers, the PCR was carried out. Clones were sequenced by immunoSEQ multiplex PCR, and TCRdb holds only the in-frame ones, with some missing. The data contain 150,000 to 200,000 clones, around 83% of them singletons. Source material: PBMCs. Receptors were obtained from a man in his fifties or sixties in good health and CMV-seropositive.

This chain connects TRBV18 to TRBJ1-5; 10 nucleotides match TRBD1. This CDR3 spans 15 amino acids. Germline V gives CDR1 KGHSH, CDR2 LQKENI. V lost 4 bases and J lost 6; bases outside the gene matches: 6. The CDR3: CASSLGTGAGQPQHF. In DNA, the CDR3 is TGTGCCAGCTCACTGGGGACAGGGGCGGGTCAGCCCCAGCATTTT.

The chain combines TRBV6-1 with TRBJ2-3; TRBD2 aligns across 11 bases. The CDR3 has 13 amino acids. CDR1 and CDR2 from the germline V gene are MNHNS and SASEGT. The V and J ends lost 10 bases and 3 bases, in that order; junction bases with no gene match: 3. The CDR3 reads CATRLAGTDTQYF. The CDR3, as DNA: TGTGCCACTCGACTAGCGGGAACAGATACGCAGTATTTT.

The rearrangement links TRBV4-3 to TRBJ2-3; D not certain. Germline V gene data show CDR1 as LGHNA and CDR2 as YSLEER. The CDR3 is 15 residues long. The V and J ends lost 0 bases and 7 bases respectively, with 14 bases between them. In DNA form, the CDR3 reads TGCGCCAGCAGCCAAGATCTCGAGCAACCACATACGCAGTATTTT. Translating gives CASSQDLEQPHTQYF.